This section outlines one T cell receptor (beta chain) sequence together with its context. Its antigen is not known. The data originate from a study of T cell responses to AZD1222 COVID-19 vaccine. Whole-study results and caveats: Only a handful of AZD1222 recipients, five to seven in all, had baseline seropositivity. Vaccine-related CD4 TCRs covered spike, predominating at 160-218 and 743-854. Nearly half of spike-specific TCRs reportedly target unmutated variant regions. Mostly white British, mostly female donors; authors suggested clonal diversity may be underestimated.

Here immunoSEQ multiplex PCR was the method, and the copy in TCRdb shows in-frame clones only, minus some. The sample includes about 150,000 clones, 75% to 90% seen only once; the top ten take roughly 9.7%. CDR3 size: 14 residues. V was cut by 3 bases and J by 7 bases, with 13 bases left in between. Germline loops: CDR1 SEHNR, CDR2 FQNEAQ (reference sequence). This rearrangement joins TRBV7-9 to TRBJ1-5; D not certain. This material consisted of peripheral blood, taken 28 days after the second AZD1222 dose. The sequence was obtained from an adult who received the AZD1222 COVID-19 vaccine. The CDR3 nucleotides are TGTGCCAGCAGCTTCGCCGGGGAAGTCCAGCCCCAGCATTTT. It translates to CASSFAGEVQPQHF.